By sample fraction, the clone carrying this T cell receptor gamma chain is medium-sized. The sample originates from a study of gamma delta lymphoproliferative disorders and STAT genes. TCRdb re-called clones from the multiplex PCR reads using CATT. The sample contains some 2,300 gamma-chain clones, about 9.4% of which appear only once. Germline loops: CDR1 EGSTGY, CDR2 YDSYTSSV. With V trimmed by 0 bases and J by 1 base, 2 bases remained unmatched. The CDR3 is 15 residues long. Genomic DNA from isolated PBMCs served as the sequencing template. Input material: blood. V gene TRGV4 combines with J gene TRGJP1. TCRdb carries no J gene annotation; the J gene was assigned here by matching the DNA with germline. This TCR came from a human donor in good health. CDR3 region: CATWDGFTTGWFKIF. The CDR3 bases are TGTGCCACCTGGGATGGGTTTACCACTGGTTGGTTCAAGATATTT.